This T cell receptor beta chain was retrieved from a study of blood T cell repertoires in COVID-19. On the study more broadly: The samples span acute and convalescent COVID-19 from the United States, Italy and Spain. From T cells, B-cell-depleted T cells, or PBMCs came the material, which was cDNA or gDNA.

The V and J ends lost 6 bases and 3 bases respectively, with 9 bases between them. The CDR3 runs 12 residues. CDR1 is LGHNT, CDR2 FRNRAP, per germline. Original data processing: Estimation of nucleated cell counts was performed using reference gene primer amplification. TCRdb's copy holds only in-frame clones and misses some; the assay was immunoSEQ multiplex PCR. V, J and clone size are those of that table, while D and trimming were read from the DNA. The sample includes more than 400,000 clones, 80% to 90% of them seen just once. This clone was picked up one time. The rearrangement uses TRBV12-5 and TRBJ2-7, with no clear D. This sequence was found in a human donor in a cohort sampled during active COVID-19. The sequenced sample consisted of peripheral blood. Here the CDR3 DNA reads TGTGCTAGTGGGACGGGTGGCTACGAGCAGTACTTC. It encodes CASGTGGYEQYF.